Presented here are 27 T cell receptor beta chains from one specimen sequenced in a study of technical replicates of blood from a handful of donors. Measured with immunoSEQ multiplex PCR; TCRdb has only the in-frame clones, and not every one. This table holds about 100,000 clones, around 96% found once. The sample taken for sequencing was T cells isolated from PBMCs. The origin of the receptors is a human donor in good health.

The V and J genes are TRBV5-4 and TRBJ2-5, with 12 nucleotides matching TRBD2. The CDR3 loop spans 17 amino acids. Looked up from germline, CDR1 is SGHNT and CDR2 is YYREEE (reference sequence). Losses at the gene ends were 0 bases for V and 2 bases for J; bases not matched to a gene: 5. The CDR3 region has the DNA TGTGCCAGCAGCTTGGTGGGACTAGCGGGCCTACAAGAGACCCAGTACTTC. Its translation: CASSLVGLAGLQETQYF.

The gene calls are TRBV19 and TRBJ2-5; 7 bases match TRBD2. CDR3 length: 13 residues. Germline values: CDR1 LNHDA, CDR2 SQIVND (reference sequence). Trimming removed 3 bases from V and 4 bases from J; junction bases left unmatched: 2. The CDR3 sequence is CASSIWGGETQYF. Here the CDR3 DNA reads TGTGCCAGTAGTATCTGGGGGGGAGAGACCCAGTACTTC. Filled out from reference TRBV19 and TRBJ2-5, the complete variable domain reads DGGITQSPKYLFRKEGQNVTLSCEQNLNHDAMYWYRQDPGQGLRLIYYSQIVNDFQKGDIAEGYSVSREKKESFPLTVTSAQKNPTAFYLCASSIWGGETQYFGPGTRLLVL.

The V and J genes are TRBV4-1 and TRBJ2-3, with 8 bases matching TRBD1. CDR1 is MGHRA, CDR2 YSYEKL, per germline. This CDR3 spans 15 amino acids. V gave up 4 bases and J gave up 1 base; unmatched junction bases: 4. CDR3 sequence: CASSPGQGGTDTQYF. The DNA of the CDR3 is TGCGCCAGCAGCCCAGGACAGGGAGGCACAGATACGCAGTATTTT.

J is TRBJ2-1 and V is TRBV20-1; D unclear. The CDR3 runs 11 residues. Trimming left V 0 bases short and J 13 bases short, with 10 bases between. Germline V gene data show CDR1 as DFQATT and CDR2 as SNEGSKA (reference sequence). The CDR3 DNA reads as TGCAGTGCTAGAGATCAAAGGAGACAGTTCTTC. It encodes CSARDQRRQFF.

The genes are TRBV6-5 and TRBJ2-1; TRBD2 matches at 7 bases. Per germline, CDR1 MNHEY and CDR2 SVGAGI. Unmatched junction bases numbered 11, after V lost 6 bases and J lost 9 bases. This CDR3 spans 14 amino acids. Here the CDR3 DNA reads TGTGCCAGCAGAAAGGGACTACAGTTTGGTGAGCAGTTCTTC. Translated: CASRKGLQFGEQFF.

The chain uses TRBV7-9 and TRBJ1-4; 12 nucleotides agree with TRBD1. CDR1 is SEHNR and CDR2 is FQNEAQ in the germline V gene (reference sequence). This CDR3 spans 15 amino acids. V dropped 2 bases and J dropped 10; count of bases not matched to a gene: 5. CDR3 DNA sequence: TGTGCCAGCAGCTTAAGGGACAGGGGGCGCGGAAAACTGTTTTTT. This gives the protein CASSLRDRGRGKLFF.

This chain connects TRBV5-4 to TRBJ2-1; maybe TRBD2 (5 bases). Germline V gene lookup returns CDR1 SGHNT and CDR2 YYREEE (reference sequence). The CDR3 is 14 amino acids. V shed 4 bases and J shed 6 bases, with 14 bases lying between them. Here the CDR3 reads CASSREGNGNEQFF. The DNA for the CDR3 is TGTGCCAGCAGCCGGGAAGGGAATGGCAATGAGCAGTTCTTC. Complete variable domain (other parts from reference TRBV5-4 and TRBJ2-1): ETGVTQSPTHLIKTRGQQVTLRCSSQSGHNTVSWYQQALGQGPQFIFQYYREEENGRGNFPPRFSGLQFPNYSSELNVNALELDDSALYLCASSREGNGNEQFFGPGTRLTVL.

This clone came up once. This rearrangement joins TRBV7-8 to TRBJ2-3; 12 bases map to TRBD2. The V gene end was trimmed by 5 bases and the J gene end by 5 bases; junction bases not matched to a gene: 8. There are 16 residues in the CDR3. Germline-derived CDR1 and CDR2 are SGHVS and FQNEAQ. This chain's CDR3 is CASSQPSGRGGDTQYF. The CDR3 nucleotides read TGTGCCAGCAGCCAACCTAGCGGGAGGGGTGGAGATACGCAGTATTTT.

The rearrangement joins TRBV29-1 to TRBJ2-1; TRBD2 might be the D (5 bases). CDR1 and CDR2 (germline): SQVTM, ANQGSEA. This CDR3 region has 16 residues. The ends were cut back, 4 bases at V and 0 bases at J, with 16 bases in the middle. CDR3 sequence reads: CSVGTHSGISYNEQFF. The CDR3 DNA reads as TGCAGCGTTGGAACGCACTCGGGGATCTCCTACAATGAGCAGTTCTTC.

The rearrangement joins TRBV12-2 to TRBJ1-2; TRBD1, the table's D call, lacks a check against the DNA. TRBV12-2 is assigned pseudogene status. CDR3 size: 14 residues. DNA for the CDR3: TGTGCAAGTCGCCCTTGGGACATAGTTAGTCGCTACACCTTC. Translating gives CASRPWDIVSRYTF.

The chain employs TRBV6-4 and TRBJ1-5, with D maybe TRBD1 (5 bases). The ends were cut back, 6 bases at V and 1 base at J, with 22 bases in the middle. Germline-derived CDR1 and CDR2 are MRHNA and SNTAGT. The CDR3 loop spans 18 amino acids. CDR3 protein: CASSILGPFQGSNQPQHF. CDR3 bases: TGTGCCAGCAGCATACTTGGCCCCTTTCAGGGAAGCAATCAGCCCCAGCATTTT.

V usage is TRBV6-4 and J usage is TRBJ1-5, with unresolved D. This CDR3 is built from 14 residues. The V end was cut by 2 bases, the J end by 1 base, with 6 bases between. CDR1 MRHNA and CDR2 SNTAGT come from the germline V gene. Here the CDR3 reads CASSDGGSNQPQHF. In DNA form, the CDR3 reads TGTGCCAGCAGTGACGGCGGAAGCAATCAGCCCCAGCATTTT.

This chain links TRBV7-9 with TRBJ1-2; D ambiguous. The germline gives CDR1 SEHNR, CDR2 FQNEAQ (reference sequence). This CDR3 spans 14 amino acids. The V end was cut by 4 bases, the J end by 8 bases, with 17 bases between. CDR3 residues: CASSSTQEARGYTF. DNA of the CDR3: TGTGCCAGCAGCTCGACGCAGGAGGCTCGAGGCTACACCTTC.

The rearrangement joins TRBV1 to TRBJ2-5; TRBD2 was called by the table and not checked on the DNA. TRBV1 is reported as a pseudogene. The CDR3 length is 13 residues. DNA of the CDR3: TGCACCAGCTTCGCGGGGGTGCATGAGACCCAGTACTTC. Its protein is CTSFAGVHETQYF.

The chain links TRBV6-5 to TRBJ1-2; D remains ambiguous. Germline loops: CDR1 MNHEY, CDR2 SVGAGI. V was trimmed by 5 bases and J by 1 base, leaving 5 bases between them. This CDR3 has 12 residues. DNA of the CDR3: TGTGCCAGCAGTCGGGATAACTATGGCTACACCTTC. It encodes CASSRDNYGYTF.

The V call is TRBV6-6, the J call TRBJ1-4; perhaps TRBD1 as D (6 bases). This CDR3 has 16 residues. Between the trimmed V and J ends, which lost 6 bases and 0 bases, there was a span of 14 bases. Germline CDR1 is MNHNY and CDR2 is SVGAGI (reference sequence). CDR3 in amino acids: CASSDLQGATNEKLFF. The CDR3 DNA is TGTGCCAGCAGCGACCTACAGGGCGCAACTAATGAAAAACTGTTTTTT.

The CDR3 loop is CASSPRVRDRGQLGAFF. The CDR3 DNA reads as TGTGCCAGTAGTCCGCGGGTCCGGGACAGGGGACAACTAGGGGCTTTCTTT. The chain joins TRBV19 to TRBJ1-1; 10 nucleotides agree with TRBD1. Trimming took 5 bases from V and 11 from J; bases not matched to a gene: 20. This CDR3 has 17 amino acids. From germline, CDR1 is LNHDA and CDR2 SQIVND (reference sequence).

CDR3 amino acids: CASRDTQNTGELFF. CDR3 coding DNA: TGTGCCAGCAGGGACACACAAAACACCGGGGAGCTGTTTTTT. The chain couples TRBV2 to TRBJ2-2; weak D call: TRBD1 (5 bases). V lost 6 bases and J lost 2, with 10 bases in between. Germline-derived CDR1 and CDR2 are SNHLY and FYNNEI. This CDR3 is built from 14 residues.

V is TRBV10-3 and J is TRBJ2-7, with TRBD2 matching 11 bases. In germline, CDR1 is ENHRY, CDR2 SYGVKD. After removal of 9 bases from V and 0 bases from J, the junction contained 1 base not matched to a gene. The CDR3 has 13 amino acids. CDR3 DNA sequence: TGTGCCATAGGGACTAGCGGCTCCTACGAGCAGTACTTC. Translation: CAIGTSGSYEQYF.

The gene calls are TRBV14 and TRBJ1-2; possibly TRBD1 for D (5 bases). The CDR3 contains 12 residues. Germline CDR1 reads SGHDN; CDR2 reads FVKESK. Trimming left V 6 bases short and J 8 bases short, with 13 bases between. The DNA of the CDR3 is TGTGCCAGCAGTGATTGGGGGGACGGCTACACCTTC. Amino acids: CASSDWGDGYTF.

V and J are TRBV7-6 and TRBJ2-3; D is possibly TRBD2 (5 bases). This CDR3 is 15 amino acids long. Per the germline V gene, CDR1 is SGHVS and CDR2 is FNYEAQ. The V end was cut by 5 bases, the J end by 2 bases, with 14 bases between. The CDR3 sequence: CASSPRADPTDTQYF. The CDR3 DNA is TGTGCCAGCAGCCCGCGAGCGGACCCCACAGATACGCAGTATTTT.

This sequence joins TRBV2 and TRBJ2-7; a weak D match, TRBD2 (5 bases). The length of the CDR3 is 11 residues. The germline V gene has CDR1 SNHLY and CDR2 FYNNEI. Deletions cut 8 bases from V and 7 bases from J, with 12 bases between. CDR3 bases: TGTGCCAGCGGGAGCGCTCAAGAGCAGTACTTC. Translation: CASGSAQEQYF.

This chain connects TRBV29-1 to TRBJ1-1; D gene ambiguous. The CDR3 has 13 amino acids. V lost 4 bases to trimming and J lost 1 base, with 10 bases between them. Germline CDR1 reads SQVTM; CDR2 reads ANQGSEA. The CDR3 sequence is CSVAIQANTEAFF. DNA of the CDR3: TGCAGCGTTGCCATCCAGGCGAACACTGAAGCTTTCTTT. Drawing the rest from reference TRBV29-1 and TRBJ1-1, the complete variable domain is SAVISQKPSRDICQRGTSLTIQCQVDSQVTMMFWYRQQPGQSLTLIATANQGSEATYESGFVIDKFPISRPNLTFSTLTVSNMSPEDSSIYLCSVAIQANTEAFFGQGTRLTVV.

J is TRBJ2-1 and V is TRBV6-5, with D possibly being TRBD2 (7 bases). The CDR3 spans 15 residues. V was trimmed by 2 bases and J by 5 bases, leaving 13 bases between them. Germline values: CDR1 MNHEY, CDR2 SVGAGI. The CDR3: CASSYGGGGDNEQFF. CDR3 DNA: TGTGCCAGCAGTTACGGGGGAGGGGGGGACAATGAGCAGTTCTTC.

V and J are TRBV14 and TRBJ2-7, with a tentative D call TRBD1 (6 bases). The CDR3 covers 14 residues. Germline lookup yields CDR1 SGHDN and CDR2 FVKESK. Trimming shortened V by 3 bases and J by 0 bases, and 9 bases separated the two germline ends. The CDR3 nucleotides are TGTGCCAGCAGCCATCAGGGGAGCTCCTACGAGCAGTACTTC. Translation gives CASSHQGSSYEQYF. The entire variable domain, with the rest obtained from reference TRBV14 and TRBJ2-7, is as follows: EAGVTQFPSHSVIEKGQTVTLRCDPISGHDNLYWYRRVMGKEIKFLLHFVKESKQDESGMPNNRFLAERTGGTYSTLKVQPAELEDSGVYFCASSHQGSSYEQYFGPGTRLTVT.

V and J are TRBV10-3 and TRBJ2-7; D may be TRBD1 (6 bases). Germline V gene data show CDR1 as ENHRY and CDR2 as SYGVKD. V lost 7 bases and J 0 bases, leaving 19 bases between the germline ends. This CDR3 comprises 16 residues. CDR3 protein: CAIIVKFGTNSYEQYF. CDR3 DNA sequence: TGTGCCATCATAGTCAAGTTCGGGACAAACTCCTACGAGCAGTACTTC.

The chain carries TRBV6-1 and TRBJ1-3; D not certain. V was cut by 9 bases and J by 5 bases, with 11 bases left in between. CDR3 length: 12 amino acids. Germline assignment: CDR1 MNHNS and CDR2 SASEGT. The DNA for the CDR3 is TGTGCCAGTGCTTCGGTTAGAAACACCATATATTTT. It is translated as CASASVRNTIYF.